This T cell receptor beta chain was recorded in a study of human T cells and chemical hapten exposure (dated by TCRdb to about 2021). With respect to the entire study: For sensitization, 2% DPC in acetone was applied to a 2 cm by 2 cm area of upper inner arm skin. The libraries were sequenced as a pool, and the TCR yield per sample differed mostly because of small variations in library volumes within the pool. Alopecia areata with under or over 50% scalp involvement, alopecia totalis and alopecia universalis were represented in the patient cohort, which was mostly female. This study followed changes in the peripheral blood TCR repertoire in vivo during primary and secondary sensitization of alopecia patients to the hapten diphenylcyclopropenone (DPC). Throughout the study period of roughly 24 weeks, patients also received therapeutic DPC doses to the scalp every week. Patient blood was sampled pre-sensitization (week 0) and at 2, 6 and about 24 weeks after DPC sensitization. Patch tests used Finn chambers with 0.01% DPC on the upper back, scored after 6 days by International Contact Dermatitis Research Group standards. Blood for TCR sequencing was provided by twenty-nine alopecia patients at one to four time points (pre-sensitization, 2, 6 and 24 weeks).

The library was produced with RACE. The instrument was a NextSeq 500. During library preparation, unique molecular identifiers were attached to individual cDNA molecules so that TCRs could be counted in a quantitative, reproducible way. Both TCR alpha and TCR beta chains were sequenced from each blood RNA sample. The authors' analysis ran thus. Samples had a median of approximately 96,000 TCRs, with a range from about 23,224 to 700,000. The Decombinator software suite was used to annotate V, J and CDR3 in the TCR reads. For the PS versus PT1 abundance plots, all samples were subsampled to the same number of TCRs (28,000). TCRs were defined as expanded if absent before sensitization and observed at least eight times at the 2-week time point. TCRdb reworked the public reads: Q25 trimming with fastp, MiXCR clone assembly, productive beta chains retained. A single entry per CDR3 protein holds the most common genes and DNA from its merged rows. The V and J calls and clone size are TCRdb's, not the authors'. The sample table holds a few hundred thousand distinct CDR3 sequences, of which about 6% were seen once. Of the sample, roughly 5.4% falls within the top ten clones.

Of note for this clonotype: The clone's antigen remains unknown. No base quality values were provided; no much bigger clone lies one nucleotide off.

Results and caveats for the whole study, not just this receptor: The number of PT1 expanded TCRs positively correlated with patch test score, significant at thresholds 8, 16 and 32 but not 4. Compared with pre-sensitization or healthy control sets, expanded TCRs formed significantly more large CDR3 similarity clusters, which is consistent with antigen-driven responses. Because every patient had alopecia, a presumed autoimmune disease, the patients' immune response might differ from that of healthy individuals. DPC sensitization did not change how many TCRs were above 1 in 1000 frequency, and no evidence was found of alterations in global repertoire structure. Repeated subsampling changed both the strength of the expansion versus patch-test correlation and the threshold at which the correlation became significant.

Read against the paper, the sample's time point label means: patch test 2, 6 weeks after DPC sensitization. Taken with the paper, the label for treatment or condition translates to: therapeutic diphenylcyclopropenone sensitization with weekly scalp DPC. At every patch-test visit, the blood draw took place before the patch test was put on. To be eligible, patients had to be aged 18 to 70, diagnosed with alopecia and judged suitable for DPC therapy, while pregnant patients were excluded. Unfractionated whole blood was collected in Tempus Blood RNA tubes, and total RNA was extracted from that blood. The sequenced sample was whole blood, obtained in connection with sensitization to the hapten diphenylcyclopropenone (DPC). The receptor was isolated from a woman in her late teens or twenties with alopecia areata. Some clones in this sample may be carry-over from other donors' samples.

The nucleotide sequence is given as TGTGCCAGCAGCCAAAATACCAAAGATACGCAGTATTTT. Its protein is CASSQNTKDTQYF. This chain joins TRBV3-1 to TRBJ2-3; the D gene cannot be resolved reliably. A distance of 8 bases separates the germline ends of V and J, which lose 2 bases and 5 bases respectively. Spanning cysteine to phenylalanine, the CDR3 consists of 13 amino acids. This entry keeps only the CDR3 DNA: 39 bases, framed from base 1. Reading the germline V gene (reference sequence) gives CDR1 LGHDT and CDR2 YNNKEL.